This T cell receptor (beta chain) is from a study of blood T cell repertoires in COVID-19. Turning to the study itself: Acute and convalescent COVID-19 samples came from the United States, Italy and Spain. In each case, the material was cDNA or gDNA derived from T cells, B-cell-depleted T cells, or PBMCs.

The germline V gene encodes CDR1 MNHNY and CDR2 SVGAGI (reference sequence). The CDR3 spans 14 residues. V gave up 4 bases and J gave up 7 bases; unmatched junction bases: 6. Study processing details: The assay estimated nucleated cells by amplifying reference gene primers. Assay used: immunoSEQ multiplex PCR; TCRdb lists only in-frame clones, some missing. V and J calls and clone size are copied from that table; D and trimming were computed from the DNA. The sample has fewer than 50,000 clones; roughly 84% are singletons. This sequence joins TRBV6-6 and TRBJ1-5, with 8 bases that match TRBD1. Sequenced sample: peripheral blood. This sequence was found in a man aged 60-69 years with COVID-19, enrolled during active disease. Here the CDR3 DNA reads TGTGCCAGCAGTTTAGACAGGGGACGGCAGCCCCAGCATTTT. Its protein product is CASSLDRGRQPQHF.